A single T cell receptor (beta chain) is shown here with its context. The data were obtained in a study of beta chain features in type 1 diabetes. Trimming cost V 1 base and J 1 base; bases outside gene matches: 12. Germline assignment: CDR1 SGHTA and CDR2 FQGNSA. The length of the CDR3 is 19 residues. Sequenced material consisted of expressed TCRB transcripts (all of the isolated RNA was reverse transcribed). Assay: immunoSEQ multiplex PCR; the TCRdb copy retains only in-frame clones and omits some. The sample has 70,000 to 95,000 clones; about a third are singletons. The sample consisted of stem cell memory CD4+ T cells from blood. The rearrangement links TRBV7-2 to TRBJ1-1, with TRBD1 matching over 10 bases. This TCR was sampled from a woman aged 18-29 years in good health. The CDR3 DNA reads TGTGCCAGCAGCTTAGGGTCTTGGGACAGGGGATTTTGGAACACTGAAGCTTTCTTT. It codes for CASSLGSWDRGFWNTEAFF.